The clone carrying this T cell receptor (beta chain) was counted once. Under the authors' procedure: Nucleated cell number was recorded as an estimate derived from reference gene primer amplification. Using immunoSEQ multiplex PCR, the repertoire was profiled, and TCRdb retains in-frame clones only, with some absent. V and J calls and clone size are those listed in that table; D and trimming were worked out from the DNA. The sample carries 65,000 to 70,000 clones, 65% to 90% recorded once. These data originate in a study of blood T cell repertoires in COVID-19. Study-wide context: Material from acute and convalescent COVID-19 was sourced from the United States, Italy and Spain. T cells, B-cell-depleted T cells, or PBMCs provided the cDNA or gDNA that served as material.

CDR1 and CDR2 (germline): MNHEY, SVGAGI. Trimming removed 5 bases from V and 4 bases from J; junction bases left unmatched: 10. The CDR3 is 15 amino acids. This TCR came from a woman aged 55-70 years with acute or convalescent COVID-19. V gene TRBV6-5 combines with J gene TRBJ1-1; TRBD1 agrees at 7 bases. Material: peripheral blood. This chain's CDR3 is CASSRLTGVVTEAFF. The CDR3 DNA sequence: TGTGCCAGCAGTAGATTAACAGGGGTAGTCACTGAAGCTTTCTTT.